A selection of T cell receptor beta chains follows, all from one sample in a study of cytomegalovirus exposure and HLA in healthy donors. Generated by immunoSEQ multiplex PCR, the TCRdb table keeps only in-frame clones and is missing some. Among about 110,000 clones listed, 55% to 75% were seen once. Source material: PBMCs. These receptors came from a young man in good health and CMV-seropositive. CDR3s include the opening cysteine and the closing phenylalanine or tryptophan. The D gene is left open where the match is weak. The listing skips clone size in some rows; elsewhere it reads once, few, many or a size class.

d_call,j_call,clone_size,v_call,cdr3_nt,cdr3_aa
TRBD2,TRBJ2-2,NA,TRBV14,TGTGCCAGCAGCCCGGGGGGAAACACCGGGGAGCTGTTTTTT,CASSPGGNTGELFF
NA,TRBJ2-1,NA,TRBV7-9,TGTGCCAGCAGCACGACAGCAAACTACAATGAGCAGTTCTTC,CASSTTANYNEQFF
NA,TRBJ2-6,NA,TRBV6-1,TGTGCCAGCAGTGAAGCGTCGACTGGGGCCAACGTACTGACTTTC,CASSEASTGANVLTF
TRBD1,TRBJ1-5,NA,TRBV28,TGTGCCAGCAGTTCGCCTGAACAGGGGTACAATCAGCCCCAGCATTTT,CASSSPEQGYNQPQHF
NA,TRBJ2-2,NA,TRBV5-4,TGTGCCGTACAGGGCCGCACCGGGGAGCTGTTTTTT,CAVQGRTGELFF
NA,TRBJ1-3,NA,TRBV6-5,TGTGCCAGCAGTTACGGAGGGGCGGACACCATATATTTT,CASSYGGADTIYF
TRBD1,TRBJ1-1,once,TRBV2,TGTGCCAGCAGTGAATTGGGACAGGTGGGGGGGGGAGAAGCTTTCTTT,CASSELGQVGGGEAFF
TRBD2,TRBJ2-2,once,TRBV4-1,TGCGCCAGCAGCCAAGGTAGCGGGGGAAACACCGGGGAGCTGTTTTTT,CASSQGSGGNTGELFF
TRBD1,TRBJ1-3,once,TRBV10-3,TGTGCCATCAGTCCCGGGACAGGGACTGGAAACACCATATATTTT,CAISPGTGTGNTIYF
NA,TRBJ2-4,NA,TRBV6-1,TGTGCCAGCAGCGTCGAGACAGGCGGGGGTTCGTACTTC,CASSVETGGGSYF
TRBD2,TRBJ2-7,NA,TRBV9,TGTGCCAGCAGCGTAGGATGGGGGGGCGAGCAGTACTTC,CASSVGWGGEQYF
NA,TRBJ2-7,NA,TRBV11-3,TGTGCCAGCATCCCCCCGGGCGGGGACCGGTTC,CASIPPGGDRF
NA,TRBJ1-6,NA,TRBV30,TGTGCCTGGAGTGTGCCAGGGGTTTCACCCCTCCACTTT,CAWSVPGVSPLHF
NA,TRBJ1-5,NA,TRBV7-9,TGTGCCAGCAGCTTAGGGGGGGGGCAGCCCCAGCATTTT,CASSLGGGQPQHF
TRBD1,TRBJ1-5,NA,TRBV5-1,TGCGCCAGCAGCTCCGGACAGGGGGTCGATCAGCCCCAGCATTTT,CASSSGQGVDQPQHF
TRBD2,TRBJ2-1,NA,TRBV4-2,TGTGCCAGCAGTCTACTAGCGGGGGTGTACAATGAGCAGTTCTTC,CASSLLAGVYNEQFF
TRBD1,TRBJ1-2,NA,TRBV13,TGTGCCAGCAGCCAACAGGGGTTGGGCCATGGCTACACCTTC,CASSQQGLGHGYTF
NA,TRBJ1-4,NA,TRBV4-1,TGCGCCAGCAGCCAAGAGTTGAGGCAGGGGTATGAAAAACTGTTTTTT,CASSQELRQGYEKLFF
TRBD1,TRBJ2-5,NA,TRBV7-6,TGTGCCAGCAGCTTCACAGGGGGTGAGGAGACCCAGTACTTC,CASSFTGGEETQYF
NA,TRBJ2-5,NA,TRBV11-2,TGTGCCAGCAGCTTAGAGGCTGAGGGAGGCGATCAAGAGACCCAGTACTTC,CASSLEAEGGDQETQYF